This T cell receptor beta chain stems from a study of T cells in tuberculosis. Whole-study context: The T cells targeted glucose monomycolate, a mycobacterial lipid, via CD1B.

Thawed, overnight-rested PBMC were stained with GMM-loaded CD1B tetramer, viability dye and anti-CD3, then sorted. The lipid loaded on the CD1B tetramers was C32 glucose monomycolate from Rhodococcus equi. Before cryopreservation, the sorted PBMC lost their CD14-expressing monocytes. Each donor contributed some 100,000 sorted tetramer-negative cells. The CDR3 length is 16 residues. The germline V gene has CDR1 SGHVS and CDR2 FNYEAQ. V was pared by 5 bases and J by 1 base, with 17 bases between. No alpha-beta pairing information exists for these sequences. Assay: immunoSEQ multiplex PCR; the TCRdb copy retains only in-frame clones and omits some. The sample lists about 88,000 clones, under 95% occurring once.

The sequenced material came from CD1b-GMM tetramer-negative cells sorted from PBMCs. V is TRBV7-6 and J is TRBJ1-1, with a tentative D call TRBD1 (6 bases). The origin of this receptor is an adult woman with latent tuberculosis. The CDR3 loop reads CASSRHREGGNTEAFF. CDR3 nucleotides: TGTGCCAGCAGCCGACACAGGGAGGGGGGGAACACTGAAGCTTTCTTT.